A selection of T cell receptor beta chains follows, all from one sample in a study of blood T cell repertoires in COVID-19. Repertoires were generated with immunoSEQ multiplex PCR, while TCRdb's copy carries only in-frame clones and drops some. The table records about 140,000 clones, around 80% of them present only once. The source material was peripheral blood. These receptors were collected from a man in his sixties with active or convalescent COVID-19. CDR3s include the opening cysteine and the closing phenylalanine or tryptophan. Each record gives: CDR3 length, J gene, V gene, clone size, D gene, CDR3 DNA, CDR3 protein. A D gene is named only where the DNA matches it firmly. Expanded clones get a size class; other rows say once, few or many, or leave the size out.

17	TRBJ2-1	TRBV18	-	TRBD1	TGTGCCAGCTCCCCAGCAACAGGGGCTCCACGTTTGAATGAGCAGTTCTTC	CASSPATGAPRLNEQFF
15	TRBJ2-2	TRBV5-1	once	-	TGCGCCAGCAGCTTGGGCGGACTTAACACCGGGGAGCTGTTTTTT	CASSLGGLNTGELFF
14	TRBJ1-2	TRBV6-1	-	TRBD1	TGTGCCAGCAGTGAATGGAACGTAGGGGGCGGCTACACCTTC	CASSEWNVGGGYTF
18	TRBJ2-3	TRBV19	-	TRBD2	TGTGCCAGTAGTCGGACTAGCGGGTTCTCGACTAGCACAGATACGCAGTATTTT	CASSRTSGFSTSTDTQYF
14	TRBJ1-6	TRBV18	many	-	TGTGCCAGCTCACTCACAGAGAATAATTCACCCCTCCACTTT	CASSLTENNSPLHF
12	TRBJ2-4	TRBV19	-	TRBD1	TGTGCCAGTAGTAGGGGACAGGGTGATCAGTACTTC	CASSRGQGDQYF
16	TRBJ2-3	TRBV30	-	TRBD2	TGTGCCTGGAGTGGTAAAGCGGGAGGGCCAAAAGATACGCAGTATTTT	CAWSGKAGGPKDTQYF
15	TRBJ1-6	TRBV19	-	TRBD1	TGTGCCAGTAGTACCGGGACAGGGGTTAATTCACCCCTCCACTTT	CASSTGTGVNSPLHF
16	TRBJ2-1	TRBV7-8	-	-	TGTGCCAGCAGCCCCGGTTGGCTACGGGGTCCTAGCGAGCAGTTCTTC	CASSPGWLRGPSEQFF
16	TRBJ1-6	TRBV6-1	-	-	TGTGCCAGCAGTGAAGCACTCGGGACATTTAATTCACCCCTCCACTTT	CASSEALGTFNSPLHF
13	TRBJ1-2	TRBV5-1	-	TRBD1	TGCGCCAGCAGCGTAGGACAGGGAGGGAAGGAGACCTTC	CASSVGQGGKETF
15	TRBJ2-4	TRBV7-9	-	TRBD2	TGTGCCAGCAGCTTACTCGGGGGGGCCAAAAACATTCAGTACTTC	CASSLLGGAKNIQYF
14	TRBJ1-4	TRBV11-3	-	-	TGTGCCAGCAGCTTCGACAGGTGGGATGAAAAACTGTTTTTT	CASSFDRWDEKLFF
18	TRBJ2-7	TRBV19	-	TRBD2	TGTGCCAGTAGTACGACTAGCGGGGGGCAACTTCGGTCTGCCGAGCAGTACTTC	CASSTTSGGQLRSAEQYF
12	TRBJ2-7	TRBV10-3	-	-	TGTGCCATCAGAGAAGACAGTTACGAGCAGTACTTC	CAIREDSYEQYF
16	TRBJ2-2	TRBV5-1	-	-	TGCGCCAGCAGCTATCGGGAAACACCGAACACCGGGGAGCTGTTTTTT	CASSYRETPNTGELFF
15	TRBJ2-7	TRBV6-5	-	TRBD1	TGTGCCAGCAGTTACCCGGGACAGGGGGCGCGTGAGCAGTACTTC	CASSYPGQGAREQYF
13	TRBJ2-1	TRBV19	-	-	TGTGCCAGTAGTATACAGGGTTACAATGAGCAGTTCTTC	CASSIQGYNEQFF
12	TRBJ2-3	TRBV19	-	TRBD2	TGTGCCACCTTGACTAGCGGCAATACGCAGTATTTT	CATLTSGNTQYF
15	TRBJ2-3	TRBV29-1	few	TRBD2	TGCAGCGTAGGTAGAGGGACTAGCGCCACAGATACGCAGTATTTT	CSVGRGTSATDTQYF
16	TRBJ1-5	TRBV7-2	-	-	TGTGCCAGCAGCCCGACCGGACAGCGATGGGGTCAGCCCCAGCATTTT	CASSPTGQRWGQPQHF
12	TRBJ1-1	TRBV30	once	-	TGTGCCAGTGACAGGCTGAACACTGAAGCTTTCTTT	CASDRLNTEAFF
16	TRBJ1-2	TRBV7-8	-	-	TGTGCCAGCAGCCCCCCTAGACGGATTACTAACTATGGCTACACCTTC	CASSPPRRITNYGYTF
15	TRBJ1-2	TRBV6-5	-	TRBD1	TGTGCCAGCAGTTGGAGTTCCGGGACAGGCAACGGCTACACCTTC	CASSWSSGTGNGYTF
13	TRBJ1-2	TRBV5-4	-	-	TGTGCCAGCAGCTGGGGCCGGGGGGATGGCTACACCTTC	CASSWGRGDGYTF
12	TRBJ2-2	TRBV2	-	-	TGTGCCAGCTTCCAAGGGGGCGGGGAGCTGTTTTTT	CASFQGGGELFF
18	TRBJ1-5	TRBV10-3	-	TRBD1	TGTGCCATCAGCTCCGCAGCCGGGACAGGGGTCGGACATCAGCCCCAGCATTTT	CAISSAAGTGVGHQPQHF
15	TRBJ1-1	TRBV6-6	once	TRBD1	TGTGCCAGCAGTTACTCGATTGCAGGGGGGCCTGAAGCTTTCTTT	CASSYSIAGGPEAFF
15	TRBJ1-3	TRBV4-3	few	-	TGCGCCAGCAGCCAAGAACAGGGTTCTGGAAACACCATATATTTT	CASSQEQGSGNTIYF
15	TRBJ1-1	TRBV7-9	-	-	TGTGCCAGCAGCATCAGGACAGCGCCTAACACTGAAGCTTTCTTT	CASSIRTAPNTEAFF
11	TRBJ2-2	TRBV25-1	-	-	TGTGCCAGCAGGGGGGGCGGGGAGCTGTTTTTT	CASRGGGELFF
14	TRBJ1-2	TRBV7-9	-	TRBD1	TGTGCCAGCAGCTTGGGACAGGGTGTGGATGGCTACACCTTC	CASSLGQGVDGYTF
16	TRBJ2-1	TRBV11-2	-	TRBD2	TGTGCCAGCAGCTCGGGACTAGCGGGGGGCGCCGGGGAGCAGTTCTTC	CASSSGLAGGAGEQFF
16	TRBJ1-4	TRBV3-1/TRBV3-2	-	TRBD1	TGTGCCAGCAGCCCCCACGGGACAGGGGGAGAAGAAAAACTGTTTTTT	CASSPHGTGGEEKLFF
16	TRBJ2-1	TRBV4-3	-	TRBD1	TGCGCCAGCAGCCAAGGGTACAGGGGAATTTACAATGAGCAGTTCTTC	CASSQGYRGIYNEQFF
14	TRBJ1-4	TRBV6-6	-	TRBD1	TGTGCCAGCAGTTTCAGGGGGCGGAATGAAAAACTGTTTTTT	CASSFRGRNEKLFF
14	TRBJ2-1	TRBV6-4	-	-	TGTGCCAGCAGTGGGAACAGCTTTAACAATGAGCAGTTCTTC	CASSGNSFNNEQFF
15	TRBJ2-1	TRBV27	-	TRBD2	TGTGCCAGCAGTTTGCTGCGGGGGGAGACCAATGAGCAGTTCTTC	CASSLLRGETNEQFF
15	TRBJ2-3	TRBV14	once	-	TGTGCCAGCAGCCAAGCTGGGGGGTTCAAGTATACGCAGTATTTT	CASSQAGGFKYTQYF
18	TRBJ2-2	TRBV18	-	TRBD2	TGTGCCAGCTCACCACTCGGGACTAGCGGGAGAGCTACCGGGGAGCTGTTTTTT	CASSPLGTSGRATGELFF
15	TRBJ2-1	TRBV6-2/TRBV6-3	-	TRBD2	TGTGCCAGCAGTTGGAAAGGACTAGCAGCCGATGAGCAGTTCTTC	CASSWKGLAADEQFF
16	TRBJ1-6	TRBV27	once	TRBD1	TGTGCCAGCAGTCCCCCTGACAGGGGATTAGGTTCACCCCTCCACTTT	CASSPPDRGLGSPLHF
16	TRBJ2-5	TRBV24-1	-	TRBD1	TGTGCCACCAGTGATCCCCGACAGGGAGAGCAAGAGACCCAGTACTTC	CATSDPRQGEQETQYF
15	TRBJ2-1	TRBV11-2	-	TRBD2	TGTGCCAGCAGCTTCGGCGGGAGCTCCTACAATGAGCAGTTCTTC	CASSFGGSSYNEQFF
13	TRBJ1-4	TRBV9	-	-	TGTGCCAGCAGCCCGGGGGGGCGTGAAAAACTGTTTTTT	CASSPGGREKLFF
15	TRBJ1-5	TRBV7-2	few	-	TGTGCCAGCAGCCCCACCGGACACTCCGCCCAGCCCCAGCATTTT	CASSPTGHSAQPQHF
16	TRBJ2-4	TRBV6-4	-	-	TGTGCCAGCAGTCCAGAGCCGGGACTAGCCAAAAACATTCAGTACTTC	CASSPEPGLAKNIQYF
15	TRBJ1-3	TRBV2	-	-	TGTGCCAGCAGTGAGACGACAGGCTCTGGAAACACCATATATTTT	CASSETTGSGNTIYF
15	TRBJ2-1	TRBV6-5	-	TRBD2	TGTGCCAGCAGTTCTAGCGGGAGCTCCTACAATGAGCAGTTCTTC	CASSSSGSSYNEQFF
16	TRBJ2-3	TRBV5-1	-	TRBD2	TGCGCCAGCAGCTTACGGACTAGCGGACTCACAGATACGCAGTATTTT	CASSLRTSGLTDTQYF
14	TRBJ2-7	TRBV9	-	-	TGTGCCAGCAGCGTAGGCGCAGGGGGGCCCGAGCAGTACTTC	CASSVGAGGPEQYF